What follows are 13 T cell receptor beta chains derived from one specimen sequenced in a study of breast tumors, draining lymph nodes, adjacent tissues. Axillary draining lymph nodes of breast cancer patients supplied the node samples. Using its own MiXCR run on the multiplex PCR reads, TCRdb lists one record per CDR3 protein. The table includes about 130,000 distinct CDR3 sequences, nearly 20% detected once. Sequenced sample: axillary lymph node tissue. Receptors originate from a female donor with breast cancer. Some clones in this sample may be carry-over from other donors' samples.

This clonotype has only a few counts. The rearrangement uses TRBV27 and TRBJ1-5; weak D call: TRBD1 (6 bases). The CDR3 extends over 15 amino acids. Germline CDR1 and CDR2: MNHEY and SMNVEV (reference sequence). V lost 4 bases to trimming and J lost 2 bases, with 12 bases between them. The CDR3 region is CASSSTGSGNQPQHF. DNA of the CDR3: TGTGCCAGCAGTTCCACAGGGTCGGGCAATCAGCCCCAGCATTTT.

This clonotype was observed many times. The V gene is TRBV29-1, the J gene TRBJ2-1; no reliable D call. V lost 6 bases, J lost 0 bases, and 9 bases lay in between. The germline CDR1 and CDR2 sequences are SQVTM and ANQGSEA. The CDR3 is made up of 13 amino acids. The CDR3 nucleotides read TGCAGCGTCTCCCTAGACTCCTACAATGAGCAGTTCTTC. Translation: CSVSLDSYNEQFF.

This clonotype showed up many times. The V call is TRBV2, the J call TRBJ1-3; TRBD1 is a possible D gene (6 bases). Per germline, CDR1 SNHLY and CDR2 FYNNEI. There are 15 residues in the CDR3. V was clipped by 6 bases and J by 2 bases, with 14 bases between them. CDR3 region: CASSVQGSTGNTIYF. The CDR3 DNA reads as TGTGCCAGCAGCGTACAGGGATCGACTGGAAACACCATATATTTT.

This clonotype showed up many times. This chain connects TRBV5-6 to TRBJ1-2; D is perhaps TRBD1 (5 bases). Germline V gives CDR1 SGHDT, CDR2 YYEEEE. Between the trimmed V and J ends, which lost 0 bases and 0 bases, there was a span of 12 bases. The CDR3 has 16 residues. CDR3 residues: CASSLAWGTTNYGYTF. DNA for the CDR3: TGTGCCAGCAGCTTGGCCTGGGGGACGACTAACTATGGCTACACCTTC.

Of note for this clonotype: This may be a read error, as it is one base from a much larger clone. The rearrangement links TRBV11-2 to TRBJ1-4; TRBD1 might be the D (5 bases). The CDR3 is 16 amino acids. From germline, CDR1 is SGHAT and CDR2 FQNNGV. CDR3 nucleotide sequence: TGTGCCAGCAGCTTGGGGCAGCAACCAACTAATGAAAAACTGTCTTTT. Protein: CASSLGQQPTNEKLSF.

A word on this clonotype: A much larger clone lies one base from this, so it may be a read error. The genes are TRBV6-1 and TRBJ1-5, with a weak D call TRBD1 (6 bases). V was pared by 7 bases and J by 5 bases, with 12 bases between. The CDR3 length is 13 residues. From germline, CDR1 is MNHNS and CDR2 SASEGT. The CDR3 spells CASNPGGDQPQHF. CDR3 bases: TGTGCCAGCAATCCTGGGGGCGATCAGCCCCAGCATTTT.

The table lists this clonotype with a few counts. The rearrangement joins TRBV5-1 to TRBJ2-3; 8 bases align to TRBD2. Germline V gives CDR1 SGHRS, CDR2 YFSETQ. The J segment lost 2 bases and the V segment lost 0 bases, leaving 5 bases of the junction unmatched. This CDR3 has 16 residues. As DNA, the CDR3 is TGCGCCAGCAGCTTGGGAACTAGCGGATACACAGATACGCAGTATTTT. Protein sequence: CASSLGTSGYTDTQYF. The whole variable domain, remainder taken from reference TRBV5-1 and TRBJ2-3, is KAGVTQTPRYLIKTRGQQVTLSCSPISGHRSVSWYQQTPGQGLQFLFEYFSETQRNKGNFPGRFSGRQFSNSRSEMNVSTLELGDSALYLCASSLGTSGYTDTQYFGPGTRLTVL.

This clonotype was seen repeatedly, ten times or more. The chain has TRBV20-1 and TRBJ2-5; 9 nucleotides agree with TRBD2. Germline V gene lookup returns CDR1 DFQATT and CDR2 SNEGSKA (reference sequence). The CDR3 has 13 amino acids. V shed 4 bases and J 5 bases; nucleotides not matched to a gene: 5. The DNA for the CDR3 is TGCAGTGCTAAGCGGGGGGCAGGGGAGACCCAGTACTTC. Translation: CSAKRGAGETQYF.

This clonotype occurred many times. V gene TRBV11-2 combines with J gene TRBJ2-5; D is uncertain. Trimming stripped 3 bases from V and 1 base from J, with 9 bases between. Germline V CDR1 and CDR2: SGHAT, FQNNGV. The CDR3 has 14 amino acids. For the CDR3, the DNA is TGTGCCAGCAGCTTGTACGTAATCCAAGAGACCCAGTACTTC. This gives the protein CASSLYVIQETQYF.

This clonotype was picked up many times. The CDR3 region is CSARRAGANNEQFF. CDR3 DNA sequence: TGCAGTGCCCGCCGGGCGGGCGCAAACAATGAGCAGTTCTTC. The chain links TRBV20-1 to TRBJ2-1, with TRBD2 as a possible D gene (5 bases). CDR3 length: 14 residues. CDR1 is DFQATT, CDR2 SNEGSKA, per germline (reference sequence). Deletions cut 6 bases from V and 5 bases from J, with 17 bases between.

V gene TRBV5-4 combines with J gene TRBJ2-7; D ambiguous. Germline values: CDR1 SGHNT, CDR2 YYREEE (reference sequence). The germline V and J ends were trimmed by 4 bases and 5 bases, with 19 bases remaining between them. The CDR3 covers 15 residues. Written as DNA, the CDR3 is TGTGCCAGCAGCCTAGATGGTAGCAACCTCCACGAGCAGTACTTC. Its translation: CASSLDGSNLHEQYF. The variable domain in full, with the rest retrieved from reference TRBV5-4 and TRBJ2-7, is ETGVTQSPTHLIKTRGQQVTLRCSSQSGHNTVSWYQQALGQGPQFIFQYYREEENGRGNFPPRFSGLQFPNYSSELNVNALELDDSALYLCASSLDGSNLHEQYFGPGTRLTVT.

Points on this clonotype: The junction shows a germline mismatch at one end, possibly a read error. The chain couples TRBV5-1 to TRBJ2-3; TRBD1 or TRBD2 may be the D gene (5 bases each). CDR1 and CDR2 (germline): SGHRS, YFSETQ. The CDR3 length is 12 residues. In DNA form, the CDR3 reads TGCGTCAGCAGCTTGGGGGCAGATACGCAGTATTTT. This codes for CVSSLGADTQYF.

In its sample, this clonotype was seen a few times. This chain connects TRBV6-5 to TRBJ2-2; 8 positions match TRBD2. Trimming cost V 6 bases and J 5 bases; bases outside gene matches: 8. Germline assignment: CDR1 MNHEY and CDR2 SVGAGI. This CDR3 has 15 residues. The CDR3 DNA follows: TGTGCCAGCAGAACCGGGGGGGTAAAAACCGGGGAGCTGTTTTTT. It encodes CASRTGGVKTGELFF.